There are a few counts of the clone carrying this T cell receptor beta chain. What it binds is not known. The sample is drawn from a study of cytomegalovirus exposure and HLA in healthy donors. 13 Jbeta primers and 60 Vbeta primers were used for the PCR. Some clones are missing from TCRdb's copy, which holds only in-frame ones; the method was immunoSEQ multiplex PCR. The sample yields about 180,000 clones, about 82% seen once. The CDR3 is 16 amino acids. V lost 1 base, J lost 0 bases, and 10 bases lay in between. Germline-derived CDR1 and CDR2 are SGHTA and FQGNSA. Study-level points and caveats: Some V segments, including TRBV6-2 and TRBV6-3, were excluded as indistinguishable. The study recorded 150 to 200 TCR beta chains that were cytomegalovirus-associated. Through in vitro validation, a few CMV-associated chains were shown to be specific for CMV antigens.

Sequencing used PBMCs. J is TRBJ1-5 and V is TRBV7-2; tentative D call: TRBD1 (6 bases). The TCR was taken from a woman aged 45-65 years in good health and CMV-seropositive. In DNA, the CDR3 is TGTGCCAGCAGCTTAGTGACAGGCTATAGCAATCAGCCCCAGCATTTT. Protein product: CASSLVTGYSNQPQHF.